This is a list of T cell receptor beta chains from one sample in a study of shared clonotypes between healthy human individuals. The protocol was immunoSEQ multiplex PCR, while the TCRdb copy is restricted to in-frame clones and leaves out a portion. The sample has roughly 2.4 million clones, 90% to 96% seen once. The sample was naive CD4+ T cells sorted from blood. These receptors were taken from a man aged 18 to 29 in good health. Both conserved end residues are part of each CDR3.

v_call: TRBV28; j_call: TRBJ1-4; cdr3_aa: CASSLDRVGEKLFF
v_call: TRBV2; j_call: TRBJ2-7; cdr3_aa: CASGNRRGEQYF
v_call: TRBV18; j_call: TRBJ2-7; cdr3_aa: CASSPPGTTVYEQYF
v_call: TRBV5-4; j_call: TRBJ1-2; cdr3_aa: CASSLGQGVNYGYTF
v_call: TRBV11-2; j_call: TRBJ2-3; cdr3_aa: CASSLAGSGSTDTQYF
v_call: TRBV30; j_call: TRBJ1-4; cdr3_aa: CAWRRTGSVFREKLFF
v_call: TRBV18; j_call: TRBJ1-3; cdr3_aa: CASSPDSGSGNTIYF
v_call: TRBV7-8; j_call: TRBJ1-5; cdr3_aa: CASSLESGLDQPQHF
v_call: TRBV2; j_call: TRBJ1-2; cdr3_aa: CASSETALIKSYGYTF
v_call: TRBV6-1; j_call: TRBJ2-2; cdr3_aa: CASSEGSSPSGELFF
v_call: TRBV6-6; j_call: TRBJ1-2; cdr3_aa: CASSSPTGVGYTF
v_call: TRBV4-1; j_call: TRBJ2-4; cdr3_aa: CASSHYGGGALAKNIQYF
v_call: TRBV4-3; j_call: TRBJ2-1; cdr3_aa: CASSRLDRDNEQFF
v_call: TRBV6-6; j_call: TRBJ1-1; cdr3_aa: CASRGTGTNTEAFF
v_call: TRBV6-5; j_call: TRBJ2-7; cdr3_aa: CASSYGGGPFFGQYF
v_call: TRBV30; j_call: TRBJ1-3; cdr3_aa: CAWSAIRAGNTIYF
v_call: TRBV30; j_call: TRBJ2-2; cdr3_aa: CAWSVRRSNTGELFF
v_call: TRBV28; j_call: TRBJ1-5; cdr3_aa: CASRGWTVAQGQPQHF
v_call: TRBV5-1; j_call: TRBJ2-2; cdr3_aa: CASSFPRDSDTVGELFF
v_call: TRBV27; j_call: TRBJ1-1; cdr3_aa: CASSSPGGAPPTEAFF
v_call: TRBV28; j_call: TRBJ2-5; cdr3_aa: CASRGLSTAAPGETQYF
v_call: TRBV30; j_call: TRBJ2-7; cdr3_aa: CAWSVLMFFGTAAGVHEQYF
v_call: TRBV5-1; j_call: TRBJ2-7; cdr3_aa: CASSLEGTLTLGYEQYF
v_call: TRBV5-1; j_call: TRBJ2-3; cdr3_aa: CASSLEGLASDTQYF
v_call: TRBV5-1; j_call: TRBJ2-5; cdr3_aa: CASTLNQETQYF
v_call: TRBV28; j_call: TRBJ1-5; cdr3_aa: CASSLISGTALYQPQHF
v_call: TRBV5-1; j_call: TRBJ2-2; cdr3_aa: CASSLGRTFTGELFF
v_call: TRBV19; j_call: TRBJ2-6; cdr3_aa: CASRRDIAGANVLTF
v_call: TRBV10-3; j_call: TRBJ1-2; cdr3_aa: CAISEREAMGGYTF
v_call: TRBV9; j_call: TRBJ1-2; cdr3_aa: CASSVAPDRVNYGYTF
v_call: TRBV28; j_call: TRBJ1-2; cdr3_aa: CASSFRSGLYGYTF
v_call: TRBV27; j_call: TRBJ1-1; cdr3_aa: CASSLSGTGHTEAFF
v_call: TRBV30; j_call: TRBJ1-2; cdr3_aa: CAWSLGTGGWYGYTF
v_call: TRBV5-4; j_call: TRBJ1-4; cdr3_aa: CASSPRGSGRKLFF
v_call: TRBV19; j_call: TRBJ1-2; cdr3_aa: CASRQGGDYGYTF
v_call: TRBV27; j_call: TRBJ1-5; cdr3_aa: CATPRRANHSNQPQHF
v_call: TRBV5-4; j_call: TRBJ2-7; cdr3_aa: CASSLAAGRPANSPSYEQYF
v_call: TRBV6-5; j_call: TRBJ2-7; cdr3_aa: CASSLSGEQYF
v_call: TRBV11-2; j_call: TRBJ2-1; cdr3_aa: CASSSLPLDREDEQFF
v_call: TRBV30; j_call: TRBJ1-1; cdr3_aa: CAWSRGLNTEAFF
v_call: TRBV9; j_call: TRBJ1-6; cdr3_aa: CASSPEGYNSPLHF
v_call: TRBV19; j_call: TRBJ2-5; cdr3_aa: CASSIMGGQETQYF
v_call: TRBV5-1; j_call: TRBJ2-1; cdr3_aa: CASSAGTPTSGGNEQFF
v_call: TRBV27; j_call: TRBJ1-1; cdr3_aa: CASSPWTGNTEAFF
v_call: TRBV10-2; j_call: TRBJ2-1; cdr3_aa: CASRGDRDNEQFF
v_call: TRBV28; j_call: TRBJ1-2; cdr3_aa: CASSSPPGQGHGYTF
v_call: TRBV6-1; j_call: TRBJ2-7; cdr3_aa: CASFFTGKDEQYF
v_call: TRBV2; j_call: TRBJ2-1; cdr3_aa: CASRDTGTGSYNEQFF